This entry lists 28 T cell receptor beta chains sequenced from one sample in a study of tumor and adjacent non-tumor tissue in lung cancer. RNA was extracted from bulk tissue without any cell sorting. The normal lung tissue was taken more than 3 cm from the tumor edge. Three rounds of nested PCR, following a modified ARM-PCR protocol, produced the TCRbeta library. TCRdb reprocessed the multiplex PCR reads with MiXCR, giving one entry per CDR3 protein. The top ten clones hold about 30% of a sample with 60,000 to 90,000 distinct CDR3 sequences, under 70% of them seen once. The sample comprised distant non-tumor lung tissue. These receptors came from a woman in her 50s with non-small cell lung cancer.

The table lists this clonotype with many counts. The chain uses TRBV28 and TRBJ2-1; D not certain. This CDR3 region has 21 residues. The V gene's germline CDR1 is MDHEN and CDR2 SYDVKM. The germline V and J ends were trimmed by 2 bases and 0 bases, with 26 bases remaining between them. CDR3 coding DNA: TGTGCCAGCAGTTTAGGGGTTCGGGCTTATGGGCTCGATCGCTCCTACAATGAGCAGTTCTTC. It specifies CASSLGVRAYGLDRSYNEQFF.

A remark on this clonotype: This may arise from a read error, as a much more abundant clone is one base away. The chain carries TRBV29-1 and TRBJ2-3, with D perhaps matching TRBD1 (6 bases). CDR3 length: 14 residues. CDR1 and CDR2 from the germline V gene are SQVTM and ANQGSEA. V shed 5 bases and J shed 2 bases, with 14 bases lying between them. The CDR3 region has the DNA TGCAGCGTTATGGGTGGACAGTTCACAGATACGCAGTATTTT. It specifies CSVMGGQFTDTQYF.

Notes on this clonotype: One base away lies a much larger clone, so this may be a sequencing read error. No conserved phenylalanine or tryptophan ends this CDR3, so it is likely a read error. This chain connects TRBV6-1 to TRBJ2-7, with a weak D call TRBD2 (5 bases). The germline V gene encodes CDR1 MNHNS and CDR2 SASEGT. V lost 3 bases, J lost 7 bases, and 19 bases lay in between. The CDR3 runs 15 residues. CDR3 sequence (DNA): TGTGCCAGCAGTGACCGTAGCCGGCACCCGGGAGAGCAGTACTGC. Its translation: CASSDRSRHPGEQYC.

Comments on this clonotype: This sequence may be a read error, since a much larger clone differs from it by one base. The chain combines TRBV29-1 with TRBJ1-2; D may be TRBD1 (6 bases). CDR3 length: 12 residues. V was pared by 7 bases and J by 6 bases, with 15 bases between. Germline CDR1 is SQVTM and CDR2 is ANQGSEA. CDR3 sequence reads: CSATAGDDGYTF. The CDR3 DNA reads as TGCAGCGCGACCGCAGGGGACGATGGCTACACCTTC.

As to this clonotype: Mismatch with germline at one junction end may stem from a read error. The V and J genes are TRBV6-2 or TRBV6-3 and TRBJ2-1, with a possible D match to TRBD2 (6 bases). The germline CDR1 and CDR2 sequences are MNHEY and SVGEGT. The CDR3 is 11 amino acids. The CDR3 DNA reads TGTGCCAGCAGGGACTACAATAAGCAGTTTTTC. Translated, it gives CASRDYNKQFF.

This clonotype was counted at least ten times. This chain joins TRBV29-1 and TRBJ2-5, with a possible D match to TRBD2 (5 bases). This CDR3 is 10 amino acids long. Trimming stripped 6 bases from V and 3 bases from J, with 5 bases between. From germline, CDR1 is SQVTM and CDR2 ANQGSEA. As DNA, the CDR3 is TGCAGCGTGGGAGAAGAGACCCAGTACTTC. Protein sequence: CSVGEETQYF.

This clonotype was found many times. The chain carries TRBV4-1 and TRBJ2-1, with D uncertain. The CDR3 covers 15 residues. CDR1 MGHRA and CDR2 YSYEKL come from the germline V gene. V shed 1 base and J shed 0 bases, with 7 bases lying between them. CDR3 DNA: TGCGCCAGCAGCCAAGGACCGAGCTCCTACAATGAGCAGTTCTTC. Its translation: CASSQGPSSYNEQFF.

For this clonotype: Because the CDR3 is missing its conserved closing phenylalanine or tryptophan, this is likely a read error. Because the CDR3's place on the DNA is in doubt, the DNA is left out and the CDR3 is given as listed by TCRdb. This chain joins TRBV11-2 and TRBJ2-7; no check of the table's D call, TRBD1, against the DNA was made. The CDR3 has 15 amino acids, counting both end residues. Germline loops: CDR1 SGHAT, CDR2 FQNNGV. The CDR3 loop is CASRMKTGSSYEKYY.

The CDR3 bases are TGTGCCAGCAGTGCCCATTTCGGGGACAGGGTCGGTGAGACCCAGTACTTC. The encoded protein is CASSAHFGDRVGETQYF. The chain combines TRBV28 with TRBJ2-5; 9 nucleotides agree with TRBD1. Germline values: CDR1 MDHEN, CDR2 SYDVKM. The V gene end was trimmed by 5 bases and the J gene end by 5 bases; junction bases not matched to a gene: 15. CDR3 length: 17 amino acids.

On this clonotype: Compared with germline, one end of the junction differs, possibly owing to a read error. V gene TRBV29-1 combines with J gene TRBJ2-3; D perhaps matches TRBD2 (6 bases). The germline gives CDR1 SQVTM, CDR2 ANQGSEA. The CDR3 contains 15 residues. CDR3 nucleotides: TGCAGCGCTGAAATAGCAGGAGGGAACACAGATACGCAGTATTTT. Protein: CSAEIAGGNTDTQYF.

The V gene is TRBV6-2 or TRBV6-3, the J gene TRBJ1-2, with TRBD1 matching 8 bases. The CDR3 spans 14 residues. V dropped 8 bases and J dropped 6; count of bases not matched to a gene: 11. The germline CDR1 and CDR2 sequences are MNHEY and SVGEGT. The CDR3 loop reads CASGLRQGQDGYTF. The DNA of the CDR3 is TGTGCCAGCGGCCTCAGACAGGGGCAGGATGGCTACACCTTC.

The J gene is TRBJ2-1, the V gene TRBV5-6; D might be TRBD1 or TRBD2, each matching 6 bases. Germline V gene sequence: CDR1 SGHDT, CDR2 YYEEEE. This CDR3 region has 16 residues. The CDR3, as DNA: TGTGTCGGCAGCTTGGAGGGGGGTGGCAGAACTGGTGAGCAGTTCTTC. It encodes CVGSLEGGGRTGEQFF. Complete variable domain (other parts from reference TRBV5-6 and TRBJ2-1): DAGVTQSPTHLIKTRGQQVTLRCSPKSGHDTVSWYQQALGQGPQFIFQYYEEEERQRGNFPDRFSGHQFPNYSSELNVNALLLGDSALYLCVGSLEGGGRTGEQFFGPGTRLTVL.

About this clonotype: Mismatch with germline at one junction end may stem from a read error. This chain joins TRBV28 and TRBJ2-1; 9 nucleotides match TRBD2. Per germline, CDR1 MDHEN and CDR2 SYDVKM. This CDR3 has 14 residues. The CDR3 here is CTSSSGSVYNEQFF. CDR3 bases: TGTACCAGCAGTAGCGGGAGTGTATACAATGAGCAGTTCTTC. The whole variable domain, remainder taken from reference TRBV28 and TRBJ2-1, is DVKVTQSSRYLVKRTGEKVFLECVQDMDHENMFWYRQDPGLGLRLIYFSYDVKMKEKGDIPEGYSVSREKKERFSLILESASTNQTSMYLCTSSSGSVYNEQFFGPGTRLTVL.

Of note for this clonotype: A single base separates this from a much larger clone, so it may be a read error. The chain combines TRBV10-3 with TRBJ1-5; TRBD1 aligns across 10 bases. The J call is in doubt because the DNA end fits TRBJ2-3 better. The CDR3 extends over 14 amino acids. Germline CDR1 and CDR2: ENHRY and SYGVKD. CDR3 in amino acids: CAISDDRGPQPQYF. CDR3 nucleotides: TGTGCCATCAGTGATGACAGGGGGCCTCAGCCCCAGTATTTT.

Worth noting for this clonotype: Given the absence of the conserved phenylalanine or tryptophan at the CDR3 end, a read error is likely. No DNA is shown, since the ends of the CDR3 on it are uncertain; the CDR3 is the one TCRdb lists. The chain combines TRBV11-1 with TRBJ2-3. The CDR3 spans 14 residues, counting both ends. The germline gives CDR1 SGHAT, CDR2 FQDESV (reference sequence). This CDR3 reads CASSLAVGTDTQYS.

Notes on this clonotype: A clone one base away is much larger, so this may be a read error. The genes are TRBV10-2 and TRBJ1-4; D not resolved. CDR1 is WSHSY, CDR2 SAAADI, per germline. The CDR3 has 13 residues. With 11 bases removed from V and 5 bases from J, the gap between germline ends came to 15 bases. The DNA for the CDR3 is TGCGCCTCCCGCCGAACTCCAAATGAAAAACTGTTTTTT. This encodes CASRRTPNEKLFF.

For this clonotype: One end of the junction does not line up with germline, which may come from a read error. The chain links TRBV10-3 to TRBJ1-1, with D possibly TRBD1 on 5 matching bases. Germline-derived CDR1 and CDR2 are ENHRY and SYGVKD. The CDR3 has 13 amino acids. CDR3 in amino acids: CVISEEQGTEAFF. The CDR3 DNA reads TGTGTCATCAGTGAGGAGCAGGGCACTGAAGCTTTCTTT.

In the case of this clonotype: A much larger clone lies a single base off, so this may be a read error. This sequence joins TRBV12-3 or TRBV12-4 and TRBJ2-7; D uncertain. The CDR3 contains 12 residues. CDR3 in DNA: TGTGCCGGCAGTTTGGTTTTTGGAGAGCAGTACTTC. This sequence encodes CAGSLVFGEQYF.

To note about this clonotype: A junction end diverges from the germline sequence, so it may reflect a read error. V usage is TRBV20-1 and J usage is TRBJ1-5; D may be TRBD1 (5 bases). The germline CDR1 and CDR2 sequences are DFQATT and SNEGSKA (reference sequence). The CDR3 runs 14 residues. The DNA for the CDR3 is TGCAGTGCTGCCCGGGACGTTAGCGATCAGCCCCAGCATTTT. Its translation is CSAARDVSDQPQHF.

As to this clonotype: A much larger clone lies one base from this, so it may be a read error. This rearrangement joins TRBV6-5 to TRBJ1-1; unclear D gene. The CDR3 sequence is 13 residues long. V shed 8 bases and J shed 1 base, with 11 bases lying between them. Germline CDR1 reads MNHEY; CDR2 reads SVGAGI. Here the CDR3 DNA reads TGTGCCAGCGGAGGAGTCGGGAACACTGAAGCTTTCTTT. This codes for CASGGVGNTEAFF.

This clonotype is judged medium-sized. V gene TRBV20-1 combines with J gene TRBJ1-1; tentative D call: TRBD1 (5 bases). Germline loops: CDR1 DFQATT, CDR2 SNEGSKA (reference sequence). CDR3 length: 13 residues. Trimming took off 0 bases at V and 5 bases at J, with 10 bases between the two ends. In nucleotides, the CDR3 is TGCAGTGCTAGAGAAGGGGCACGGACTGAAGCTTTCTTT. Translation gives CSAREGARTEAFF.

On this clonotype itself: The junction departs from germline at one end; a sequencing error may be responsible. The CDR3 loop is CASSLSGVTSYKEQFF. The CDR3 coding sequence is TGTGCCAGCAGCTTATCCGGGGTGACCTCCTACAAAGAGCAGTTCTTC. The rearrangement links TRBV11-3 to TRBJ2-1, with TRBD2 as a possible D gene (5 bases). CDR3 length: 16 amino acids. Germline V gives CDR1 SGHNT, CDR2 YENEEA.

To note about this clonotype: Likely a read error: the CDR3 ends without its conserved phenylalanine or tryptophan. It is unclear where the CDR3 begins or ends on the DNA, so no DNA is shown, and the CDR3 is as TCRdb lists it. J is TRBJ1-5 and V is TRBV6-1; the DNA was not compared with TRBD1, the D call given in the table. The CDR3 adds up to 14 amino acids, both ends counted. CDR1 and CDR2 from the germline V gene are MNHNS and SASEGT. The CDR3 spells CASSATGFIQPQHI.

This clonotype is a singleton in its sample. One junction end does not reproduce the germline sequence, and a read error may be involved. The chain joins TRBV20-1 to TRBJ2-7; perhaps TRBD1 as D (6 bases). The CDR3 sequence is 13 residues long. Looked up from germline, CDR1 is DFQATT and CDR2 is SNEGSKA (reference sequence). CDR3 bases: TGCAGTGATAGGCCCCTGGACAGCTACGACCAGTACTTC. Its protein is CSDRPLDSYDQYF.

As regards this clonotype: A clone one base away is much larger, so this may be a read error. The rearrangement uses TRBV12-3 or TRBV12-4 and TRBJ1-1, with D maybe TRBD1 (5 bases). Trimming removed 7 bases from V and 4 bases from J, with 13 bases in between. The CDR3 length is 13 residues. The CDR3 coding sequence is TGTGCCAGCACTTTCGACAGAGGCACTGAAGCTTTCTTT. Protein: CASTFDRGTEAFF.

This clonotype appeared once. The junction shows a germline mismatch at one end, possibly a read error. V gene TRBV5-6 combines with J gene TRBJ1-2; possibly TRBD1 for D (6 bases). CDR3 length equals 15 residues. Looked up from germline, CDR1 is SGHDT and CDR2 is YYEEEE. The CDR3: CASRFGTRPNYGYIF. The CDR3 DNA follows: TGTGCCAGCAGATTCGGGACAAGGCCTAACTATGGCTACATCTTC.

Remarks on this clonotype: A much larger clonotype is one base distant, so this may be a read error. This chain uses TRBV6-1 with TRBJ1-1, with D tentatively TRBD1 (6 bases). Germline values: CDR1 MNHNS, CDR2 SASEGT. The CDR3 extends over 14 amino acids. This CDR3 is CTSSEEGGNTEAFF. As DNA, the CDR3 is TGTACCAGCAGTGAAGAGGGGGGGAACACTGAAGCTTTCTTT.

This clonotype was seen at least ten times. The chain employs TRBV12-3 or TRBV12-4 and TRBJ2-5; D gene unclear. The CDR3 extends over 13 amino acids. The germline V and J ends were trimmed by 3 bases and 5 bases, with 10 bases remaining between them. CDR3 sequence reads: CASSLLDGETQYF. As DNA, the CDR3 is TGTGCCAGCAGTTTGTTAGACGGCGAGACCCAGTACTTC.